A selection of T cell receptor beta chains follows, all from one sample in a study of shared clonotypes between healthy human individuals. Generated by immunoSEQ multiplex PCR, the TCRdb table keeps only in-frame clones and is missing some. The sample records about 1 million clones, about 74% being singletons. Material: memory CD4+ T cells sorted from blood. The receptors here all came from a man between 18 and 29 years old in good health. Both conserved end residues are part of each CDR3. Fields, in order: CDR3 length, D gene, J gene, clone size, V gene, CDR3 protein, CDR3 DNA. D genes are given only for firm matches. Expanded clones get a size class; other rows say once, few or many, or leave the size out.

CDR3 length: 15; D gene: TRBD2; J gene: TRBJ2-7; clone size: .; V gene: TRBV30; CDR3 protein: CAWSTVASGTQEQYF; CDR3 DNA: TGTGCCTGGAGTACCGTCGCTAGCGGGACTCAGGAGCAGTACTTC
CDR3 length: 12; D gene: .; J gene: TRBJ2-3; clone size: .; V gene: TRBV7-9; CDR3 protein: CASSFGLDTQYF; CDR3 DNA: TGTGCCAGCAGCTTCGGGTTAGATACGCAGTATTTT
CDR3 length: 14; D gene: .; J gene: TRBJ1-1; clone size: .; V gene: TRBV10-3; CDR3 protein: CAARIGQMNTEAFF; CDR3 DNA: TGTGCCGCCCGCATAGGACAGATGAACACTGAAGCTTTCTTT
CDR3 length: 15; D gene: .; J gene: TRBJ2-3; clone size: once; V gene: TRBV7-9; CDR3 protein: CASSLLIGSTDTQYF; CDR3 DNA: TGTGCCAGCAGCTTACTTATCGGGAGCACAGATACGCAGTATTTT
CDR3 length: 15; D gene: .; J gene: TRBJ1-2; clone size: .; V gene: TRBV6-6; CDR3 protein: CASSYPTPQGEGYTF; CDR3 DNA: TGTGCCAGCAGTTACCCGACACCCCAGGGAGAGGGCTACACCTTC
CDR3 length: 14; D gene: TRBD1; J gene: TRBJ2-5; clone size: .; V gene: TRBV5-4; CDR3 protein: CASSHGTEQETQYF; CDR3 DNA: TGTGCCAGCAGCCACGGGACAGAACAAGAGACCCAGTACTTC
CDR3 length: 15; D gene: TRBD2; J gene: TRBJ2-5; clone size: .; V gene: TRBV5-1; CDR3 protein: CASSFGTSGQETQYF; CDR3 DNA: TGCGCCAGCAGCTTCGGGACTAGCGGACAAGAGACCCAGTACTTC
CDR3 length: 14; D gene: .; J gene: TRBJ1-3; clone size: .; V gene: TRBV11-2; CDR3 protein: CASSFTDQGNTIYF; CDR3 DNA: TGTGCCAGCAGCTTCACGGACCAAGGAAACACCATATATTTT
CDR3 length: 14; D gene: TRBD1; J gene: TRBJ1-1; clone size: .; V gene: TRBV5-1; CDR3 protein: CASSLQGGSTEAFF; CDR3 DNA: TGCGCCAGCAGCTTACAGGGGGGGAGCACTGAAGCTTTCTTT
CDR3 length: 17; D gene: .; J gene: TRBJ1-5; clone size: .; V gene: TRBV19; CDR3 protein: CASSKGGQDFSNQPQHF; CDR3 DNA: TGTGCCAGTAGTAAAGGGGGGCAGGACTTTAGCAATCAGCCCCAGCATTTT
CDR3 length: 15; D gene: .; J gene: TRBJ2-4; clone size: many; V gene: TRBV27; CDR3 protein: CASSLSGVAKNIQYF; CDR3 DNA: TGTGCCAGCAGTTTATCGGGGGTAGCCAAAAACATTCAGTACTTC
CDR3 length: 14; D gene: TRBD1; J gene: TRBJ1-6; clone size: .; V gene: TRBV6-1; CDR3 protein: CASWTGMFNSPLHF; CDR3 DNA: TGTGCCAGTTGGACAGGGATGTTTAATTCACCCCTCCACTTT
CDR3 length: 15; D gene: .; J gene: TRBJ1-4; clone size: .; V gene: TRBV18; CDR3 protein: CASSPWGVTNEKLFF; CDR3 DNA: TGTGCCAGCTCACCCTGGGGGGTGACTAATGAAAAACTGTTTTTT
CDR3 length: 16; D gene: .; J gene: TRBJ1-3; clone size: .; V gene: TRBV6-1; CDR3 protein: CASSESLGRGGNTIYF; CDR3 DNA: TGTGCCAGCAGTGAATCGCTAGGCAGGGGAGGAAACACCATATATTTT
CDR3 length: 15; D gene: .; J gene: TRBJ2-1; clone size: .; V gene: TRBV7-9; CDR3 protein: CASSPNVGSDNEQFF; CDR3 DNA: TGTGCCAGCAGCCCAAACGTGGGTTCTGACAATGAGCAGTTCTTC
CDR3 length: 16; D gene: .; J gene: TRBJ1-3; clone size: few; V gene: TRBV28; CDR3 protein: CASRSRGAGTGNTIYF; CDR3 DNA: TGTGCCAGCAGATCCCGAGGGGCAGGGACTGGAAACACCATATATTTT
CDR3 length: 11; D gene: .; J gene: TRBJ2-3; clone size: .; V gene: TRBV27; CDR3 protein: CASSYAGAQYF; CDR3 DNA: TGTGCCAGCAGTTACGCAGGGGCGCAGTATTTT
CDR3 length: 16; D gene: .; J gene: TRBJ1-3; clone size: few; V gene: TRBV30; CDR3 protein: CAWSVLQGFGGNTIYF; CDR3 DNA: TGTGCCTGGAGCGTCCTCCAGGGATTTGGGGGAAACACCATATATTTT
CDR3 length: 14; D gene: .; J gene: TRBJ2-3; clone size: .; V gene: TRBV15; CDR3 protein: CATSRPDTLATQYF; CDR3 DNA: TGTGCCACCAGCAGACCGGACACCCTTGCTACGCAGTATTTT
CDR3 length: 14; D gene: .; J gene: TRBJ1-1; clone size: .; V gene: TRBV5-6; CDR3 protein: CASRRLGGDTEAFF; CDR3 DNA: TGTGCCAGCAGACGATTGGGTGGGGACACTGAAGCTTTCTTT
CDR3 length: 16; D gene: .; J gene: TRBJ2-7; clone size: .; V gene: TRBV4-1; CDR3 protein: CASSQTLVGSSYEQYF; CDR3 DNA: TGCGCCAGCAGCCAGACTTTAGTGGGTAGTTCCTACGAGCAGTACTTC
CDR3 length: 16; D gene: .; J gene: TRBJ1-1; clone size: .; V gene: TRBV28; CDR3 protein: CASGFRWEDENTEAFF; CDR3 DNA: TGTGCCAGCGGTTTTAGGTGGGAAGATGAGAACACTGAAGCTTTCTTT
CDR3 length: 16; D gene: .; J gene: TRBJ2-4; clone size: .; V gene: TRBV5-4; CDR3 protein: CASSLGGYLAKNIQYF; CDR3 DNA: TGTGCCAGCAGCTTGGGAGGATATCTAGCCAAAAACATTCAGTACTTC
CDR3 length: 14; D gene: .; J gene: TRBJ1-3; clone size: once; V gene: TRBV30; CDR3 protein: CAWSTGFSGNTIYF; CDR3 DNA: TGTGCCTGGAGTACGGGATTCTCTGGAAACACCATATATTTT
CDR3 length: 12; D gene: .; J gene: TRBJ2-1; clone size: .; V gene: TRBV5-6; CDR3 protein: CASSLYLNEQFF; CDR3 DNA: TGTGCCAGCAGCTTGTACCTCAATGAGCAGTTCTTC
CDR3 length: 15; D gene: TRBD1; J gene: TRBJ1-5; clone size: .; V gene: TRBV5-1; CDR3 protein: CASSMTGEGNQPQHF; CDR3 DNA: TGCGCCAGCAGCATGACAGGGGAGGGCAATCAGCCCCAGCATTTT
CDR3 length: 15; D gene: TRBD1; J gene: TRBJ1-2; clone size: few; V gene: TRBV6-5; CDR3 protein: CASRPRQGSNYGYTF; CDR3 DNA: TGTGCCAGCAGACCCCGACAGGGGAGTAACTATGGCTACACCTTC